These T cell receptor beta chains were read from a single sample in a study of blood T cell repertoires in COVID-19. Clones were read by immunoSEQ multiplex PCR, and TCRdb kept only the in-frame ones, dropping some. Counted here are roughly 140,000 clones, approximately 83% occurring once; the ten biggest clones make up roughly 8%. The sequencing sample was made of peripheral blood. These TCRs come from a human donor in a cohort sampled during active COVID-19. Each CDR3 is given with its conserved first and last residue.

v_call	j_call	cdr3_aa
TRBV7-2	TRBJ2-7	CASSLDFFGSYEQYF
TRBV5-1	TRBJ2-7	CASSVEGHPSYEQYF
TRBV6-6	TRBJ1-5	CASSLQPQHF
TRBV7-2	TRBJ1-2	CASSLTWGDRDGYTF
TRBV10-3	TRBJ2-6	CAISDYSRGANVLTF
TRBV5-1	TRBJ2-1	CASSSTSGGAPPGNEQFF
TRBV11-2	TRBJ2-2	CASSPRGVHTGELFF
TRBV5-1	TRBJ2-5	CASSSQETQYF
TRBV27	TRBJ1-1	CAAFGGRGGSTKNTEAFF
TRBV7-9	TRBJ1-5	CASSSDQGNQPQHF
TRBV3-1/TRBV3-2	TRBJ1-6	CASSPQAYNSPLHF
TRBV25-1	TRBJ2-7	CASSLTGVREQYF
TRBV14	TRBJ2-7	CASSQDSGGWYEQYF
TRBV19	TRBJ1-5	CASNRQGNQPQHF
TRBV7-3	TRBJ2-2	CASSYSRGQGTGELFF
TRBV7-9	TRBJ1-1	CASSSGLNLGRAKDEAFF
TRBV29-1	TRBJ2-1	CSVYGQGVDNEQFF
TRBV28	TRBJ2-7	CASSLPRGRGYEQYF
TRBV10-3	TRBJ1-5	CAISEDRGWIQPQHF
TRBV6-5	TRBJ1-1	CASSYYRTGGNTEAFF
TRBV13	TRBJ2-7	CASSKFKLPPGRPYEQYF
TRBV24-1	TRBJ2-4	CATSDTGTEKNIQYF
TRBV5-6	TRBJ1-4	CASSLEQGSGWHLLFF
TRBV10-1	TRBJ2-3	CASSWTGVGDTQYF
TRBV12-3/TRBV12-4	TRBJ1-2	CASSVNANYGYTF
TRBV15	TRBJ1-1	CATSRHRGEGTEAFF
TRBV11-1	TRBJ2-3	CASSILVPTDTQYF
TRBV28	TRBJ1-2	CASSGRTGGCTF
TRBV6-5	TRBJ2-4	CASSYSRGLNIQYF
TRBV5-1	TRBJ2-2	CASSRRTGTNANTGELFF